This T cell receptor (beta chain) originates from a study of cytomegalovirus exposure and HLA in healthy donors. It was with 60 Vbeta and 13 Jbeta primers that the PCR ran. Repertoires were generated with immunoSEQ multiplex PCR, while TCRdb's copy carries only in-frame clones and drops some. The sample includes approximately 110,000 clones, approximately 70% of them seen just once. The germline V gene has CDR1 MNHEY and CDR2 SVGAGI. The V gene lost 0 bases and the J gene lost 7 bases, with 11 bases spanning the gap. The CDR3 contains 14 residues. This chain joins TRBV6-5 and TRBJ2-3; D perhaps matches TRBD2 (6 bases). Sequenced input: PBMCs. The source is a man between 60 and 75 years old in good health and CMV-seropositive. DNA of the CDR3: TGTGCCAGCAGTTACTCCATACTAGCTTATACGCAGTATTTT. Its translation: CASSYSILAYTQYF.